This T cell receptor beta chain is from a study of T cells in Graves' hyperthyroidism and ophthalmopathy. This clonotype was counted many times. There were TCR beta CDR3 regions amplified from RNA transcripts. Initially, a first-round RT-PCR of the TCR CDR3 employed the HTBI primer set. TCRdb analysed the multiplex PCR reads with MiXCR anew, one entry per CDR3 protein. In the table there are 540,000 or so distinct CDR3 sequences, approximately 14% of which are singletons. The CDR3 contains 15 residues. Germline V gives CDR1 ENHRY, CDR2 SYGVKD. V dropped 5 bases and J dropped 2; count of bases not matched to a gene: 7.

The chain couples TRBV10-3 to TRBJ2-3, with 7 bases fitting TRBD1. The sample consisted of blood. The source is a woman aged 25 to 39 with Graves' hyperthyroidism. CDR3 bases: TGTGCCATCAGTACCACCAGGGGGACCACAGATACGCAGTATTTT. It specifies CAISTTRGTTDTQYF.